The entry below describes one TCR beta chain. The source of the sample is a study of sequential checkpoint blockade in melanoma. Study-level background: First-line arms were nivolumab then ipilimumab, or the reverse, randomized 1:1. TCRbeta immunosequencing was performed on DNA from around 96 pretreatment melanoma tumor samples. After nivolumab or ipilimumab alone, some 20 patients had week-13 rebiopsies.

Germline V CDR1 and CDR2: SGHNT, YENEEA. CDR3 length: 14 amino acids. V lost 0 bases and J lost 4, with 8 bases in between. Treatment meaning: randomized to nivolumab then ipilimumab (arm A) or the reverse (arm B). This table comes from immunoSEQ multiplex PCR, and its TCRdb copy is limited to in-frame clones, with some not included. The sample lists over 4,000 clones; around 30% were seen once. The rearrangement uses TRBV11-3 and TRBJ2-3; the D gene could be TRBD1 or TRBD2 (5 bases each). The TCR sequence derives from a human donor with melanoma. Sequenced material: tumor tissue (inferred from file names), taken from a patient given nivolumab and ipilimumab in sequence. The CDR3 sequence: CASSLDRDPDTQYF. CDR3 nucleotide sequence: TGTGCCAGCAGCTTAGATAGGGACCCAGATACGCAGTATTTT.